The sequence of this TCR beta chain was determined in a study of early T cells in non-severe SARS-CoV-2 infection. Germline loops: CDR1 MNHNS, CDR2 SASEGT. This CDR3 spans 13 amino acids. The V and J ends lost 6 bases and 3 bases respectively, with 8 bases between them. TCRdb reprocessed the 5' RACE reads via MiXCR and lists one record per CDR3 protein. The sample includes almost 85,000 distinct CDR3 sequences, roughly 12% seen only once; the top ten take less than 3%. This clonotype was detected a few times. Sequencing was carried out using whole blood. The TCR comes from an adult who was a healthcare worker with PCR-confirmed SARS-CoV-2 infection or an uninfected control (not recorded which). V gene TRBV6-1 combines with J gene TRBJ1-4; D is unresolved. In DNA form, the CDR3 reads TGTGCCAGCAGGCTTCCGGCTAATGAAAAACTGTTTTTT. Amino acid sequence: CASRLPANEKLFF.